Listed here are 18 T cell receptor beta chains from one sample, sequenced in a study of blood T cell repertoires in COVID-19. Profiling relied on immunoSEQ multiplex PCR, and the TCRdb table lists in-frame clones only, not all of them. Seen here are approximately 220,000 clones, 80% to 90% observed once, and the top ten hold roughly 2.2%. The sample taken for sequencing was peripheral blood. The source of these receptors is a woman aged 50 to 60 with acute or convalescent COVID-19.

This clone showed up just once. Other DNA sequences in the sample encode the same CDR3. CDR3 in DNA: TGTGCCAGCTCACCCCCGGGGGGGGCGAGCTATGGCTACACCTTC. Translating it yields CASSPPGGASYGYTF. This sequence joins TRBV18 and TRBJ1-2; maybe TRBD1 (6 bases). V was shortened by 3 bases and J by 4 bases, with 15 bases between the two germline ends. Germline V gives CDR1 KGHSH, CDR2 LQKENI. The CDR3 extends over 15 amino acids.

This clone has just one count. This chain links TRBV13 with TRBJ1-2; TRBD1 agrees at 7 bases. With 5 bases clipped from V and 6 bases from J, the junction kept 3 bases outside the gene matches. Germline values: CDR1 PRHDT, CDR2 FYEKMQ (reference sequence). CDR3 length: 12 residues. CDR3 nucleotides: TGTGCCAGCAGCCCAGGGGGAAATGGCTACACCTTC. Encoded protein: CASSPGGNGYTF.

The rearrangement joins TRBV9 to TRBJ2-1; D possibly corresponds to TRBD1 (5 bases). The V end lost 4 bases, the J end lost 0 bases, and 11 bases lay between the germline ends. CDR1 is SGDLS and CDR2 is YYNGEE in the germline V gene. The CDR3 length is 15 residues. CDR3 DNA sequence: TGTGCCAGCAGCCAATGGGGCAACTCCTACAATGAGCAGTTCTTC. Residues: CASSQWGNSYNEQFF. The variable domain in full, completed from reference TRBV9 and TRBJ2-1, reads DSGVTQTPKHLITATGQRVTLRCSPRSGDLSVYWYQQSLDQGLQFLIQYYNGEERAKGNILERFSAQQFPDLHSELNLSSLELGDSALYFCASSQWGNSYNEQFFGPGTRLTVL.

The chain links TRBV2 to TRBJ1-2; D gene uncertain. Looked up from germline, CDR1 is SNHLY and CDR2 is FYNNEI. The length of the CDR3 is 12 residues. V was clipped by 4 bases and J by 0 bases, with 3 bases between them. CDR3 coding DNA: TGTGCCAGCAGTGCATCTAACTATGGCTACACCTTC. This gives the protein CASSASNYGYTF. Full variable domain (outside the CDR3, taken from reference TRBV2 and TRBJ1-2): EPEVTQTPSHQVTQMGQEVILRCVPISNHLYFYWYRQILGQKVEFLVSFYNNEISEKSEIFDDQFSVERPDGSNFTLKIRSTKLEDSAMYFCASSASNYGYTFGSGTRLTVV.

The chain links TRBV7-2 to TRBJ2-5; D may be TRBD2 (5 bases). The CDR3 loop spans 14 amino acids. The V end lost 8 bases, the J end lost 1 base, and 14 bases lay between the germline ends. Germline V gene lookup returns CDR1 SGHTA and CDR2 FQGNSA. The CDR3 is CASAPAGSQETQYF. CDR3 DNA: TGTGCCAGCGCCCCGGCGGGCTCCCAAGAGACCCAGTACTTC.

V gene TRBV25-1 combines with J gene TRBJ2-5; unclear D gene. Germline V gene lookup returns CDR1 MGHDK and CDR2 SYGVNS. V lost 3 bases and J 1 base, leaving 3 bases between the germline ends. The CDR3 has 12 residues. The CDR3 DNA is TGTGCCAGCAGTGACCTCCAAGAGACCCAGTACTTC. Its protein is CASSDLQETQYF.

The gene calls are TRBV4-3 and TRBJ2-1, with TRBD1 identical over 9 bases. The junction had 5 bases not matched to a gene; V was cut back by 4 bases and J by 4 bases. Germline V gene data show CDR1 as LGHNA and CDR2 as YSLEER. This CDR3 is 15 amino acids long. The CDR3 DNA is TGCGCCAGCAGCCGCGGACAGGGGCTGTACAATGAGCAGTTCTTC. Translated, it gives CASSRGQGLYNEQFF.

V is TRBV30 and J is TRBJ2-5, with D perhaps TRBD2 (6 bases). V was cut by 2 bases and J by 5 bases, with 12 bases left in between. Germline CDR1 is GTSNPN and CDR2 is SVGIG (reference sequence). The CDR3 is 13 residues long. CDR3 sequence: CAWSWRARETQYF. DNA of the CDR3: TGTGCCTGGAGTTGGAGGGCCAGGGAGACCCAGTACTTC.

This clone has a handful of counts. The chain joins TRBV14 to TRBJ2-5; 14 bases fit TRBD2. V dropped 4 bases and J dropped 4; count of bases not matched to a gene: 5. This CDR3 region has 16 residues. Germline CDR1 SGHDN, CDR2 FVKESK. In DNA, the CDR3 is TGTGCCAGCAGCCGAGGGACTAGCGGGGGCGGAGAGACCCAGTACTTC. As protein: CASSRGTSGGGETQYF.

V is TRBV10-1 and J is TRBJ2-7; possibly TRBD2 for D (6 bases). The CDR3 has 14 amino acids. V was pared by 4 bases and J by 7 bases, with 17 bases between. Germline V gene sequence: CDR1 WNHNN, CDR2 SYGVQD (reference sequence). CDR3 bases: TGCGCCAGCAGTGCTGGGCGGCGGGATGGAGAGCAGTACTTC. As protein: CASSAGRRDGEQYF.

This clone has more than one count but fewer than ten. The chain employs TRBV4-3 and TRBJ2-7; TRBD1 matches 8 bases. This CDR3 has 20 residues. CDR1 is LGHNA and CDR2 is YSLEER in the germline V gene. With 0 bases clipped from V and 0 bases from J, the junction kept 16 bases outside the gene matches. The CDR3 sequence is CASSQDLGQGAGGSSYEQYF. The CDR3 coding sequence is TGCGCCAGCAGCCAAGATCTGGGGCAGGGGGCTGGGGGCAGCTCCTACGAGCAGTACTTC.

Here the CDR3 reads CASSTYRGGYTF. In DNA, the CDR3 is TGTGCCAGCAGCACGTACAGGGGTGGCTACACCTTC. V usage is TRBV7-2 and J usage is TRBJ1-2, with 7 bases aligning to TRBD1. Germline V gene sequence: CDR1 SGHTA, CDR2 FQGNSA. V was clipped by 5 bases and J by 7 bases; unmatched bases: 4. CDR3 length equals 12 residues.

The rearrangement links TRBV14 to TRBJ2-3; no definite D call. V gave up 4 bases and J gave up 2 bases, with 7 bases separating them. CDR1 SGHDN and CDR2 FVKESK come from the germline V gene. The CDR3 extends over 13 amino acids. CDR3 coding DNA: TGTGCCAGCAGCCTGAGGTTCACAGATACGCAGTATTTT. The encoded protein is CASSLRFTDTQYF. The variable domain in full, completed from reference TRBV14 and TRBJ2-3, reads EAGVTQFPSHSVIEKGQTVTLRCDPISGHDNLYWYRRVMGKEIKFLLHFVKESKQDESGMPNNRFLAERTGGTYSTLKVQPAELEDSGVYFCASSLRFTDTQYFGPGTRLTVL.

The rearrangement uses TRBV10-1 and TRBJ2-3; D perhaps matches TRBD2 (5 bases). The CDR3 extends over 15 amino acids. The ends were cut back, 8 bases at V and 3 bases at J, with 18 bases in the middle. CDR1 is WNHNN, CDR2 SYGVQD, per germline (reference sequence). In nucleotides, the CDR3 is TGCGCCAGCCGAGCCTCACTCGGGGAGACAGATACGCAGTATTTT. Translated, it gives CASRASLGETDTQYF.

The chain recombines TRBV7-2 with TRBJ2-3; D may be TRBD2 (5 bases). V was trimmed by 4 bases and J by 0 bases, leaving 11 bases between them. The germline CDR1 and CDR2 sequences are SGHTA and FQGNSA. This CDR3 has 15 residues. The CDR3 nucleotides read TGTGCCAGCAGCTGGGCGGGTCCTAGCACAGATACGCAGTATTTT. Translation gives CASSWAGPSTDTQYF.

The chain employs TRBV10-3 and TRBJ1-3; no clear D. Trimming cost V 3 bases and J 0 bases, with 9 bases left between them. Germline CDR1 reads ENHRY; CDR2 reads SYGVKD. The CDR3 length is 15 residues. DNA of the CDR3: TGTGCCATCAGTGACCAGGCCACCTCTGGAAACACCATATATTTT. Its translation is CAISDQATSGNTIYF.

This chain connects TRBV30 to TRBJ1-5, with a possible D match to TRBD1 (5 bases). The V gene's germline CDR1 is GTSNPN and CDR2 SVGIG (reference sequence). The germline V and J ends were trimmed by 4 bases and 5 bases, with 15 bases remaining between them. There are 14 residues in the CDR3. CDR3 amino acids: CAWTSGGDHQPQHF. The CDR3 region has the DNA TGTGCCTGGACGTCGGGGGGGGATCATCAGCCCCAGCATTTT. Full variable domain (outside the CDR3, taken from reference TRBV30 and TRBJ1-5): SQTIHQWPATLVQPVGSPLSLECTVEGTSNPNLYWYRQAAGRGLQLLFYSVGIGQISSEVPQNLSASRPQDRQFILSSKKLLLSDSGFYLCAWTSGGDHQPQHFGDGTRLSIL.

The chain employs TRBV11-2 and TRBJ2-3; 8 bases align to TRBD1. This CDR3 has 16 amino acids. After removal of 2 bases from V and 2 bases from J, the junction contained 6 bases not matched to a gene. Per germline, CDR1 SGHAT and CDR2 FQNNGV. The CDR3 spells CASSLPDRGITDTQYF. The CDR3 DNA reads TGTGCCAGCAGCTTACCCGACAGGGGAATCACAGATACGCAGTATTTT.